The clone carrying this TCR beta chain was seen repeatedly, ten times or more. Its antigen is currently unknown. This CDR3 has 14 residues. V dropped 3 bases and J dropped 2; count of bases not matched to a gene: 4. The germline CDR1 and CDR2 sequences are DFQATT and SNEGSKA (reference sequence). This sample stems from a study of early T cells in non-severe SARS-CoV-2 infection. Turning to the study itself: Chains were unpaired, as sequencing was done on bulk RNA from unsorted whole blood.

Researchers tagged individual cDNA molecules with unique molecular identifiers. Each CDR3 protein gets one entry after TCRdb re-called the 5' RACE reads with MiXCR. The table records more than 40,000 distinct CDR3 sequences, less than 6.5% of them present only once. Study-wide results and caveats: VDJdb matching favored anti-spike CD8 responses, missing private and CD4 specificities.

This sample comprised whole blood, obtained at baseline. The V gene is TRBV20-1, the J gene TRBJ2-1; 7 nucleotides line up with TRBD2. This receptor was identified in an adult who was a healthcare worker with PCR-confirmed SARS-CoV-2 infection or an uninfected control (not recorded which). For the CDR3, the DNA is TGCAGTGCTAGCCCCCTAGCGGCCTACAATGAGCAGTTCTTC. Encoded protein: CSASPLAAYNEQFF.